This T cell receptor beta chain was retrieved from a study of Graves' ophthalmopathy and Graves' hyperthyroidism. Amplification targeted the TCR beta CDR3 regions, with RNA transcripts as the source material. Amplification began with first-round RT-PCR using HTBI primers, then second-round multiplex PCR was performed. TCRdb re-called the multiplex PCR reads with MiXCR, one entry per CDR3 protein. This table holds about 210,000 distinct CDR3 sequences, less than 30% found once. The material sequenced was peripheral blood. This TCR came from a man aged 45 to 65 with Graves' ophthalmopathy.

CDR3 nucleotides: TGTGCCAGCAAGGGGGGCTACACCTTC. Translated: CASKGGYTF. This chain uses TRBV2 with TRBJ1-2; a weak D match, TRBD1 (5 bases). CDR1 and CDR2 from the germline V gene are SNHLY and FYNNEI. V was trimmed by 7 bases and J by 8 bases, leaving 5 bases between them. There are 9 residues in the CDR3.